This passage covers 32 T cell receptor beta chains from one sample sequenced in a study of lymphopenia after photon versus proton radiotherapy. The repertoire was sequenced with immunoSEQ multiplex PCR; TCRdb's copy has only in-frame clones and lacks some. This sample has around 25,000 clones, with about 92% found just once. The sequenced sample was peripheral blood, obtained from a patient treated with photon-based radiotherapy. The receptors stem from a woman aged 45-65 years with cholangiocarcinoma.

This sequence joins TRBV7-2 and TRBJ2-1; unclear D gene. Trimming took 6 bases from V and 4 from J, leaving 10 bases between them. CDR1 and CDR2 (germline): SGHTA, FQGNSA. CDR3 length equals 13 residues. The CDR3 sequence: CASRGTVYNEQFF. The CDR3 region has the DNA TGTGCCAGCAGGGGAACGGTTTACAATGAGCAGTTCTTC. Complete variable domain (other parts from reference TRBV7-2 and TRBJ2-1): GAGVSQSPSNKVTEKGKDVELRCDPISGHTALYWYRQSLGQGLEFLIYFQGNSAPDKSGLPSDRFSAERTGGSVSTLTIQRTQQEDSAVYLCASRGTVYNEQFFGPGTRLTVL.

This CDR3 reads CASSHWAGYEQYF. The CDR3 coding sequence is TGTGCCAGCAGCCACTGGGCTGGCTACGAGCAGTACTTC. This chain joins TRBV14 and TRBJ2-7, with D unclear. Germline V gives CDR1 SGHDN, CDR2 FVKESK. V lost 3 bases to trimming and J lost 3 bases, with 9 bases between them. The CDR3 covers 13 residues.

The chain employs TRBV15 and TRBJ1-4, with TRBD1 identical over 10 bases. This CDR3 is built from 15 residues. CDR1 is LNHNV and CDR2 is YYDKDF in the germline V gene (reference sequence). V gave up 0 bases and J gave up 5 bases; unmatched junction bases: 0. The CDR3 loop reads CATSREDRGNEKLFF. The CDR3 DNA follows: TGTGCCACCAGCAGAGAGGACAGGGGGAATGAAAAACTGTTTTTT. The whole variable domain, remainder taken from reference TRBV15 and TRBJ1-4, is DAMVIQNPRYQVTQFGKPVTLSCSQTLNHNVMYWYQQKSSQAPKLLFHYYDKDFNNEADTPDNFQSRRPNTSFCFLDIRSPGLGDTAMYLCATSREDRGNEKLFFGSGTQLSVL.

This CDR3 is CASSSLNEQFF. The CDR3 region has the DNA TGTGCCAGCAGCTCCTTGAATGAGCAGTTCTTC. This chain uses TRBV7-9 with TRBJ2-1; no reliable D call. This CDR3 comprises 11 residues. The V end lost 4 bases, the J end lost 7 bases, and 5 bases lay between the germline ends. Germline lookup yields CDR1 SEHNR and CDR2 FQNEAQ (reference sequence).

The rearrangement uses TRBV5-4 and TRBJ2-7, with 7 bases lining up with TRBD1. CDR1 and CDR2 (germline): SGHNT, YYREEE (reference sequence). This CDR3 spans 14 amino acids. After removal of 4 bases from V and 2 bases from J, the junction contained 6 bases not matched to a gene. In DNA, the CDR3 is TGTGCCAGCAGCCTCCGGGACAGTACCTACGAGCAGTACTTC. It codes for CASSLRDSTYEQYF.

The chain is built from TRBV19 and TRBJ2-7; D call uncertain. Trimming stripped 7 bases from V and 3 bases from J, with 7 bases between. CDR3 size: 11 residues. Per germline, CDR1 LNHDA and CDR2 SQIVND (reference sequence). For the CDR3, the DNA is TGTGCCAGTACCGATGGCTACGAGCAGTACTTC. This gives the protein CASTDGYEQYF.

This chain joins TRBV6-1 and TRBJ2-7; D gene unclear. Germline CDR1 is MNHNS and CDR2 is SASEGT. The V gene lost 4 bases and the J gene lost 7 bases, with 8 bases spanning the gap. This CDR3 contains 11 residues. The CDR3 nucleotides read TGTGCCAGCAGTGGGCAGAAGGAGCAGTACTTC. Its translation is CASSGQKEQYF.

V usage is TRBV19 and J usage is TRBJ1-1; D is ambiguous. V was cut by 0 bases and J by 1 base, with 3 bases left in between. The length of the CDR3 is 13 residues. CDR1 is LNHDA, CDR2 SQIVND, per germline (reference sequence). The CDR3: CASSIERNTEAFF. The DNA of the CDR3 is TGTGCCAGTAGTATAGAGCGGAACACTGAAGCTTTCTTT.

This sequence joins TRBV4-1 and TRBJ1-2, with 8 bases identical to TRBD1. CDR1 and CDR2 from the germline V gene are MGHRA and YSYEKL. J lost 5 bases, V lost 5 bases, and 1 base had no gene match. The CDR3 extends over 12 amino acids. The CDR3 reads CASSGQGYGYTF. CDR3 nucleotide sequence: TGCGCCAGCAGCGGACAGGGATATGGCTACACCTTC.

The chain's CDR3 is CASNEEGANYGYTF. The CDR3 DNA reads TGTGCCAGTAATGAAGAGGGGGCGAACTATGGCTACACCTTC. The gene calls are TRBV19 and TRBJ1-2, with TRBD1 matching 7 bases. Looked up from germline, CDR1 is LNHDA and CDR2 is SQIVND (reference sequence). J lost 2 bases, V lost 7 bases, and 7 bases had no gene match. The CDR3 consists of 14 residues.

The CDR3 loop reads CASSRDGYQETQYF. The CDR3 DNA reads as TGTGCCAGCAGTAGGGACGGCTACCAAGAGACCCAGTACTTC. V usage is TRBV6-1 and J usage is TRBJ2-5; D is tentatively TRBD1 or TRBD2 (5 bases each). Trimming took 5 bases from V and 0 from J, leaving 10 bases between them. Germline CDR1 and CDR2: MNHNS and SASEGT. The CDR3 is made up of 14 amino acids.

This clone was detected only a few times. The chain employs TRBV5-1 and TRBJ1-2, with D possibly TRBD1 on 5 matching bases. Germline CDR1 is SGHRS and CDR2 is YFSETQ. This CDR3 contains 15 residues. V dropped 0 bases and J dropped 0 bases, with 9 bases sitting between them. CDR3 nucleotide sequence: TGCGCCAGCAGCTTGGATCGGGGGTCTAACTATGGCTACACCTTC. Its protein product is CASSLDRGSNYGYTF.

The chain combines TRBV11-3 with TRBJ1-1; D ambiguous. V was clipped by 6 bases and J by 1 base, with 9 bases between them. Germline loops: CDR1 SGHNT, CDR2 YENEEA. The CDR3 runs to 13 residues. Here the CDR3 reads CASSMWTNTEAFF. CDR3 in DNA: TGTGCCAGCAGTATGTGGACGAACACTGAAGCTTTCTTT.

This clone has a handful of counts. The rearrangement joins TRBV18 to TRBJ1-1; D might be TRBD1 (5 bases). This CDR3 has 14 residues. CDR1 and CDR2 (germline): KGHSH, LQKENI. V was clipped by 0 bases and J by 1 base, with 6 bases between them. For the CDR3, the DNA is TGTGCCAGCTCACCACCGGGACCGAACACTGAAGCTTTCTTT. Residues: CASSPPGPNTEAFF.

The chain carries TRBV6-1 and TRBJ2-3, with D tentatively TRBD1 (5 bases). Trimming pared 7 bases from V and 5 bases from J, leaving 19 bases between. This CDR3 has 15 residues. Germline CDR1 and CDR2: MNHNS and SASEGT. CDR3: CASTLQGAARDTQYF. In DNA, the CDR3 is TGTGCCAGCACTTTACAAGGGGCCGCACGAGATACGCAGTATTTT.

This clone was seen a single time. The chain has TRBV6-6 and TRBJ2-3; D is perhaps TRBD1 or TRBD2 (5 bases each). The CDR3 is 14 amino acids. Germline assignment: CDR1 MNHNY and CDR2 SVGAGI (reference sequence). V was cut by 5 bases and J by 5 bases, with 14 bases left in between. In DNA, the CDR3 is TGTGCCAGCAGTCGGGGCCAACGAGGAGATACGCAGTATTTT. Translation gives CASSRGQRGDTQYF.

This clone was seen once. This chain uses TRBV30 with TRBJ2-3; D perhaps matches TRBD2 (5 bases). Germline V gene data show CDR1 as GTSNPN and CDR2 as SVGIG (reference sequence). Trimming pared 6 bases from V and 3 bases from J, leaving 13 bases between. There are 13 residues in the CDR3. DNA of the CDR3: TGTGCCTGTTTCGGGGTGTGGACAGATACGCAGTATTTT. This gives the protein CACFGVWTDTQYF.

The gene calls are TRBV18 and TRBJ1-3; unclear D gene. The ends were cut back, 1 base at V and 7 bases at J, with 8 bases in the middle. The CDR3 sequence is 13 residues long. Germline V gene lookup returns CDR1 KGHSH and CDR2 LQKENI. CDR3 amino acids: CASSPQDLNTIYF. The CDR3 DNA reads TGTGCCAGCTCACCACAGGACCTCAACACCATATATTTT.

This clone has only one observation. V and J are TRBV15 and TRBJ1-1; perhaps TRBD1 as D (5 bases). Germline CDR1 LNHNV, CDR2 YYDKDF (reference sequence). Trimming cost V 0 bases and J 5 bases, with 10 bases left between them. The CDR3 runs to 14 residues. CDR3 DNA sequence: TGTGCCACCAGCAGAGATCTGGAGGGGACTGAAGCTTTCTTT. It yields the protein CATSRDLEGTEAFF.

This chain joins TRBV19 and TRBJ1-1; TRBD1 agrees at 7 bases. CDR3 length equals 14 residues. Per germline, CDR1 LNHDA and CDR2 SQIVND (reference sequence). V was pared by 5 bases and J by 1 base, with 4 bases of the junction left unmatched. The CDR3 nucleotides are TGTGCCAGTAGTCAGGGGACAGCGAACACTGAAGCTTTCTTT. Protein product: CASSQGTANTEAFF.

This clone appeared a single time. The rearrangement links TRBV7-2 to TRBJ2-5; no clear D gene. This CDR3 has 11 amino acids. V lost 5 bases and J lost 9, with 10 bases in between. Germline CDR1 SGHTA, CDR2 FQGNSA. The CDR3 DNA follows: TGTGCCAGCAGCCAAAAGATGGCCCAGTACTTC. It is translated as CASSQKMAQYF.

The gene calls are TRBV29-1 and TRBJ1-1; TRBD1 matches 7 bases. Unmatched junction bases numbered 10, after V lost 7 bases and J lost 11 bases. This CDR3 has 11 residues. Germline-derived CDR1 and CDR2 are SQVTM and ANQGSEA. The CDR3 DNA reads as TGCAGCGGAGGTCAGGGGGTGAGCGCTTTCTTT. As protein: CSGGQGVSAFF.

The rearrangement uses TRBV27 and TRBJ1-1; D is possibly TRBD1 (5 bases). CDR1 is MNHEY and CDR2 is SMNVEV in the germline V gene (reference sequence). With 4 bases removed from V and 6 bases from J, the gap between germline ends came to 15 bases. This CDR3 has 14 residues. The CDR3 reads CASSSPAGQAEAFF. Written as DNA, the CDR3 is TGTGCCAGCAGTTCCCCGGCGGGGCAGGCTGAAGCTTTCTTT.

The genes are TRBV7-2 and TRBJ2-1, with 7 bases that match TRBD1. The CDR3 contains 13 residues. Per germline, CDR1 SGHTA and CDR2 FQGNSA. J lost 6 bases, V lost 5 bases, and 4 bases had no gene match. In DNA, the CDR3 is TGTGCCAGCAGCAGGGGGCCATCCAATGAGCAGTTCTTC. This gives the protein CASSRGPSNEQFF.

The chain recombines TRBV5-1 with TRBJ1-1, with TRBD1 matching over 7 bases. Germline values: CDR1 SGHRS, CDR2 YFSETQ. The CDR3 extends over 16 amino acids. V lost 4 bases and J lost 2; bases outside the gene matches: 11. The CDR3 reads CASSPVGTVINTEAFF. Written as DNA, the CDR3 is TGCGCCAGCAGCCCCGTTGGGACAGTGATAAACACTGAAGCTTTCTTT.

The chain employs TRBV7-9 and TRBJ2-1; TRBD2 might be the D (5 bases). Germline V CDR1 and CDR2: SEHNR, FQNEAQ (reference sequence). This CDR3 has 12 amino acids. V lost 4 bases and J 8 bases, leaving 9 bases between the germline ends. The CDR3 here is CASSSSSDEQFF. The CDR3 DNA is TGTGCCAGCAGCTCCAGTAGCGATGAGCAGTTCTTC.

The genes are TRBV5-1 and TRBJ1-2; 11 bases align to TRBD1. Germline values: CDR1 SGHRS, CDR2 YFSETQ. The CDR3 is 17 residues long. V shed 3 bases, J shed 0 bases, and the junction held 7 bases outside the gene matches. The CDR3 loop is CASSSEGTGGTNYGYTF. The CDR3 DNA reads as TGCGCCAGCAGCTCCGAGGGGACAGGGGGGACTAACTATGGCTACACCTTC.

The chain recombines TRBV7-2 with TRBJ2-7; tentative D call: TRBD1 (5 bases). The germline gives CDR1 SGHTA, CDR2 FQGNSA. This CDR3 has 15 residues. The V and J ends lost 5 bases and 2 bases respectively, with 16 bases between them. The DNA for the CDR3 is TGTGCCAGCAGCCCGACAGTCCTGGTCCCCTACGAGCAGTACTTC. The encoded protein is CASSPTVLVPYEQYF.

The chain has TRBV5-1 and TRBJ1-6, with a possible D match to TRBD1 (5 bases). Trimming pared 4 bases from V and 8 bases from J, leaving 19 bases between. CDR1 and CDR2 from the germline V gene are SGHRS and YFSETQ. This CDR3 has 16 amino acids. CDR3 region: CASSGALGDQDSPLHF. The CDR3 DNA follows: TGCGCCAGCAGCGGGGCTTTAGGGGACCAGGATTCACCCCTCCACTTT.

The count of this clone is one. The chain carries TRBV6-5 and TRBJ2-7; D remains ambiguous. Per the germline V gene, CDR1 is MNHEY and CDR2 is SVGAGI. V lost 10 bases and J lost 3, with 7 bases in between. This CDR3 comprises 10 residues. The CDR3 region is CATTYYEQYF. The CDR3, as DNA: TGTGCCACCACTTACTACGAGCAGTACTTC.

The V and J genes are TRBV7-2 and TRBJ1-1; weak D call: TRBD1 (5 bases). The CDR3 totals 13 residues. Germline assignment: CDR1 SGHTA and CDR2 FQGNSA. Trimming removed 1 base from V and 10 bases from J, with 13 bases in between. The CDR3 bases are TGTGCCAGCAGCTTAGGAGCGGGGGATATAGCTTTCTTT. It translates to CASSLGAGDIAFF.

The CDR3 spells CASSDPGGQGKYEQYF. CDR3 nucleotide sequence: TGCGCCAGCAGTGATCCCGGTGGACAGGGTAAATACGAGCAGTACTTC. The chain couples TRBV10-1 to TRBJ2-7, with 8 bases aligning to TRBD1. With V trimmed by 3 bases and J by 4 bases, 11 bases remained unmatched. This CDR3 spans 16 amino acids. Germline loops: CDR1 WNHNN, CDR2 SYGVQD (reference sequence).